This T cell receptor beta chain comes out of a study of blood T cell repertoires in COVID-19. There are 14 residues in the CDR3. Germline V lookup: CDR1 SNHLY, CDR2 FYNNEI. Trimming stripped 6 bases from V and 0 bases from J, with 12 bases between. In the authors' methods: Estimated nucleated cell counts came from reference gene primer amplification. Repertoires were generated with immunoSEQ multiplex PCR, while TCRdb's copy carries only in-frame clones and drops some. V and J calls and clone size are given by that table; D and trimming were obtained from the DNA. Of 95,000 to 150,000 clones detected, 85% to 90% appear once; the ten largest clones hold 25% to 30%.

The receptor's source is a man aged 65-85 years with active or convalescent COVID-19. The chain combines TRBV2 with TRBJ2-7; no clear D. Sequenced material: peripheral blood. The chain's CDR3 is CASSVYITSYEQYF. DNA for the CDR3: TGTGCCAGCAGCGTTTACATCACCTCCTACGAGCAGTACTTC. Using reference TRBV2 and TRBJ2-7 for the parts outside the CDR3, the full variable domain is EPEVTQTPSHQVTQMGQEVILRCVPISNHLYFYWYRQILGQKVEFLVSFYNNEISEKSEIFDDQFSVERPDGSNFTLKIRSTKLEDSAMYFCASSVYITSYEQYFGPGTRLTVT.